The 7 T cell receptor beta chains presented below share a single source sample, sequenced in a study of CD8 T cells in Susac syndrome. Reverse transcription of 0.5 to 1 ug RNA was performed with random hexamers. TCRdb reprocessed the immunoSEQ multiplex PCR reads with MiXCR, giving one entry per CDR3 protein. The sample carries 90,000 to 150,000 distinct CDR3 sequences, 85% to 95% recorded once. Sequencing was performed on CD4+ T cells from PBMCs. The receptors stem from a human donor with multiple sclerosis.

V and J are TRBV18 and TRBJ1-3; D uncertain. V gave up 1 base and J gave up 0 bases, with 4 bases separating them. This CDR3 region has 14 residues. Germline loops: CDR1 KGHSH, CDR2 LQKENI. In nucleotides, the CDR3 is TGTGCCAGCTCACCACGCAGCTCTGGAAACACCATATATTTT. It codes for CASSPRSSGNTIYF.

The sample holds one count of this clonotype. This chain links TRBV27 with TRBJ1-2; possibly TRBD1 for D (5 bases). With 4 bases removed from V and 3 bases from J, the gap between germline ends came to 12 bases. This CDR3 has 14 residues. Germline V gene sequence: CDR1 MNHEY, CDR2 SMNVEV (reference sequence). CDR3 sequence: CASSSTGTDYGYTF. The CDR3 nucleotides read TGTGCCAGCAGTTCTACCGGGACGGACTATGGCTACACCTTC.

The chain carries TRBV14 and TRBJ1-4; D gene unclear. The V gene lost 0 bases and the J gene lost 4 bases, with 9 bases spanning the gap. The germline V gene encodes CDR1 SGHDN and CDR2 FVKESK. The CDR3 runs to 15 residues. Here the CDR3 DNA reads TGTGCCAGCAGCCAAGACTGGCAGGATAATGAAAAACTGTTTTTT. It is translated as CASSQDWQDNEKLFF.

The rearrangement uses TRBV2 and TRBJ1-2; 10 bases agree with TRBD1. Germline values: CDR1 SNHLY, CDR2 FYNNEI. CDR3 length equals 18 residues. Losses at the gene ends were 1 base for V and 3 bases for J; bases not matched to a gene: 11. The CDR3 region is CASSEDGTGVGRDYGYTF. The CDR3 region has the DNA TGTGCCAGCAGTGAAGATGGGACAGGGGTAGGACGCGACTATGGCTACACCTTC.

The rearrangement uses TRBV18 and TRBJ2-5; D not resolved. Between the trimmed V and J ends, which lost 3 bases and 5 bases, there was a span of 4 bases. The CDR3 is 11 residues long. CDR1 and CDR2 (germline): KGHSH, LQKENI. The CDR3 region is CASSPLETQYF. In DNA form, the CDR3 reads TGTGCCAGCTCACCGTTGGAGACCCAGTACTTC. Drawing the rest from reference TRBV18 and TRBJ2-5, the complete variable domain is NAGVMQNPRHLVRRRGQEARLRCSPMKGHSHVYWYRQLPEEGLKFMVYLQKENIIDESGMPKERFSAEFPKEGPSILRIQQVVRGDSAAYFCASSPLETQYFGPGTRLLVL.

This chain uses TRBV9 with TRBJ2-2; TRBD2 might be the D (6 bases). The CDR3 length is 16 residues. V gave up 0 bases and J gave up 4 bases, with 13 bases separating them. Germline CDR1 is SGDLS and CDR2 is YYNGEE. CDR3 sequence (DNA): TGTGCCAGCAGCGTAGCTTCGGGGAGGAGCACCGGGGAGCTGTTTTTT. It yields the protein CASSVASGRSTGELFF.

In this sample, this clonotype turned up a few times. J is TRBJ2-7 and V is TRBV6-2 or TRBV6-3; D possibly corresponds to TRBD1 (6 bases). The CDR3 length is 15 residues. V dropped 8 bases and J dropped 3 bases, with 20 bases sitting between them. CDR1 and CDR2 from the germline V gene are MNHEY and SVGEGT. The CDR3 reads CASSDLGAGYYEQYF. As DNA, the CDR3 is TGTGCCAGCTCCGATCTGGGGGCAGGATACTACGAGCAGTACTTC.